This paragraph covers one T cell receptor (beta chain) sequence. These data come from a study of blood T cell repertoires in COVID-19. About the research overall: Both acute and convalescent COVID-19 samples were obtained from the United States, Italy and Spain. PBMCs, B-cell-depleted T cells, or T cells provided the cDNA or gDNA that made up the material.

Original data processing: Amplified reference gene primers provided the basis for estimating nucleated cell counts. The protocol was immunoSEQ multiplex PCR, while the TCRdb copy is restricted to in-frame clones and leaves out a portion. The V and J calls and clone size were taken over from that table, and D and trimming were inferred from the DNA. Seen here are roughly 140,000 clones, 80% observed once, and the top ten hold about 5%. The germline CDR1 and CDR2 sequences are MNHEY and SMNVEV (reference sequence). CDR3 length equals 15 residues. Trimming stripped 6 bases from V and 10 bases from J, with 19 bases between.

The chain combines TRBV27 with TRBJ1-6; no clear D gene. Input material: peripheral blood. The source of this sequence is a woman in her fifties or sixties with acute or convalescent COVID-19. CDR3 protein: CASSLDTPNASPLHF. The CDR3 nucleotides read TGTGCCAGCAGCCTTGACACTCCTAATGCCTCACCCCTCCACTTT.